Below are 9 T cell receptor beta chains sequenced from a single sample in a study of somatic mutations in cytotoxic T cells in rheumatoid arthritis. The assay was immunoSEQ multiplex PCR, and TCRdb's table has in-frame clones only and misses some. This sample has more than 15,000 clones, with 70% to 85% found just once. The sample taken for sequencing was CD8+ T cells sorted from blood. Source of these receptors: an adult with rheumatoid arthritis.

The chain combines TRBV7-9 with TRBJ2-1; 12 positions agree with TRBD2. The CDR3 is made up of 16 amino acids. Germline assignment: CDR1 SEHNR and CDR2 FQNEAQ (reference sequence). After removal of 4 bases from V and 8 bases from J, the junction contained 9 bases not matched to a gene. This CDR3 reads CASSSPSSGRAYEQFF. CDR3 coding DNA: TGTGCCAGCAGCTCCCCTTCTAGCGGGAGGGCCTATGAGCAGTTCTTC.

The rearrangement uses TRBV28 and TRBJ2-7, with a weak D call TRBD2 (6 bases). The CDR3 has 16 amino acids. The germline V gene encodes CDR1 MDHEN and CDR2 SYDVKM. V lost 3 bases and J 3 bases, leaving 18 bases between the germline ends. CDR3 sequence reads: CASSFQDRDSHYEQYF. CDR3 sequence (DNA): TGTGCCAGCAGTTTCCAAGACCGGGACTCCCACTACGAGCAGTACTTC.

This clone appeared a single time. The CDR3 is CASSLTSGGAYEQYF. In DNA, the CDR3 is TGTGCCAGCAGCTTAACAAGCGGGGGGGCCTACGAGCAGTACTTC. V gene TRBV11-2 combines with J gene TRBJ2-7, with 10 bases fitting TRBD2. The length of the CDR3 is 15 residues. Germline loops: CDR1 SGHAT, CDR2 FQNNGV. V trimming: 2 bases; J trimming: 2 bases; junction bases outside the gene matches: 3.

This clone was seen just once. Here the CDR3 reads CASSLVTSGSAGELFF. The CDR3 DNA is TGTGCCAGCAGCTTGGTGACTAGCGGGAGCGCCGGGGAGCTGTTTTTT. V gene TRBV5-6 combines with J gene TRBJ2-2, with 12 positions matching TRBD2. The length of the CDR3 is 16 residues. The V gene end was trimmed by 0 bases and the J gene end by 6 bases; junction bases not matched to a gene: 3. The germline V gene encodes CDR1 SGHDT and CDR2 YYEEEE. The whole variable domain, filled in from reference TRBV5-6 and TRBJ2-2, reads DAGVTQSPTHLIKTRGQQVTLRCSPKSGHDTVSWYQQALGQGPQFIFQYYEEEERQRGNFPDRFSGHQFPNYSSELNVNALLLGDSALYLCASSLVTSGSAGELFFGEGSRLTVL.

This clone has a single count. The chain has TRBV7-9 and TRBJ1-1; 7 bases are shared with TRBD1. V lost 2 bases, J lost 4 bases, and 7 bases stayed unmatched. CDR1 and CDR2 from the germline V gene are SEHNR and FQNEAQ (reference sequence). The CDR3 spans 15 residues. CDR3 coding DNA: TGTGCCAGCAGCTTAATAGGGGGCGGAAGCACTGAAGCTTTCTTT. Amino acids: CASSLIGGGSTEAFF.

The J gene is TRBJ1-4, the V gene TRBV5-1, with a tentative D call TRBD1 (5 bases). The length of the CDR3 is 14 residues. V was cut by 4 bases and J by 4 bases, with 11 bases left in between. Germline V CDR1 and CDR2: SGHRS, YFSETQ. The CDR3 nucleotides read TGCGCCAGCAGCGAGGGGTTTTTTAATGAAAAACTGTTTTTT. Translating it yields CASSEGFFNEKLFF.

This sequence joins TRBV7-9 and TRBJ1-1, with D tentatively TRBD1 (5 bases). The germline gives CDR1 SEHNR, CDR2 FQNEAQ (reference sequence). The germline V and J ends were trimmed by 1 base and 4 bases, with 19 bases remaining between them. The CDR3 spans 17 residues. This CDR3 is CASSLGAPGRRGTEAFF. The CDR3 DNA sequence: TGTGCCAGCAGCTTAGGGGCCCCAGGGCGCCGGGGCACTGAAGCTTTCTTT.

This clone was seen a few times. The genes are TRBV4-1 and TRBJ1-4; no clear D gene. Deletions cut 2 bases from V and 5 bases from J, with 12 bases between. Germline CDR1 is MGHRA and CDR2 is YSYEKL. This CDR3 has 15 residues. The CDR3 is CASSQSGRRNEKLFF. The CDR3 DNA reads TGCGCCAGCAGCCAATCTGGACGGCGCAATGAAAAACTGTTTTTT.

This clone was observed a handful of times. The chain uses TRBV19 and TRBJ1-5; maybe TRBD1 (5 bases). Germline V gene sequence: CDR1 LNHDA, CDR2 SQIVND (reference sequence). V lost 1 base, J lost 6 bases, and 16 bases lay in between. The CDR3 is 16 residues long. The CDR3 DNA reads TGTGCCAGTAGTATAGGGGAGTGGGGCTTCAGTCAGCCCCAGCATTTT. Its translation: CASSIGEWGFSQPQHF.